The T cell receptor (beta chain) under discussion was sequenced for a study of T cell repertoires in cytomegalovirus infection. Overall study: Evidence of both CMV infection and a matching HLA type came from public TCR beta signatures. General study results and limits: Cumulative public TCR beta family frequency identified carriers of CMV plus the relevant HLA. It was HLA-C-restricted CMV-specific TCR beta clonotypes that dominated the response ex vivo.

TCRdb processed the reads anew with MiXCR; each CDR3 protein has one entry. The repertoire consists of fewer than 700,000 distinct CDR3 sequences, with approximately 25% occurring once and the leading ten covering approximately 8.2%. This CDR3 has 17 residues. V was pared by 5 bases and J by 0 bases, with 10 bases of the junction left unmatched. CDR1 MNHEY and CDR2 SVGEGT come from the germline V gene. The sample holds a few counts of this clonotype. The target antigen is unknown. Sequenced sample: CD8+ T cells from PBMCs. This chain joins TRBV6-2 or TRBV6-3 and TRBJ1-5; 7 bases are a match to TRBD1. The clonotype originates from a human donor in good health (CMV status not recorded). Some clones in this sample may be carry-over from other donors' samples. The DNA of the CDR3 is TGTGCCAGCAGTCCCTTAAGCAGGGGGATTAGCAATCAGCCCCAGCATTTT. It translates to CASSPLSRGISNQPQHF.